This TCR beta chain was found in a study of T cell changes during pregnancy in multiple sclerosis (dated by TCRdb to about 2019). Turning to the overall study: Changes in the T cell repertoire over the course of pregnancy were examined in this study in women with multiple sclerosis.

The CDR3 covers 15 residues, taking in both the cysteine and the phenylalanine. Just CDR3 DNA is preserved here, 45 bases in frame from base 1. After removal of 7 bases from V and 4 bases from J, the junction retains 9 bases not matched to a gene. CDR1 MDHEN and CDR2 SYDVKM were looked up in the germline V gene. Turning to this clone: Its antigen is still unknown. It has no much larger one-base neighbor in the sample; base qualities were not kept.

Libraries were built with the immunoSEQ multiplex PCR assay. As stored in TCRdb, this immuneACCESS dataset retains in-frame rearrangements with V and J assigned. A fraction of the clones does not appear; measured against another copy, unresolved V genes explain less than half of the discrepancy, and the remainder lacks a known reason. The sample records more than 80,000 clones, 80% to 95% of which are singletons. 1.6% of the sample is held by the ten biggest clonotypes. This material consisted of peripheral blood, taken after pregnancy. This receptor chain uses TRBV28 and TRBJ2-7, with TRBD2 matching 11 junction bases. The clonotype comes from a female donor with multiple sclerosis, enrolled in a pregnancy study. The CDR3 has the sequence CASTPPGTSGYEQYF. The DNA sequence is given as TGTGCCAGCACTCCTCCCGGGACTAGCGGATACGAGCAGTACTTC.